These T cell receptor beta chains were read from a single sample in a study of blood T cell repertoires in COVID-19. Method: immunoSEQ multiplex PCR; TCRdb's copy keeps in-frame clones and lacks some. The data hold some 200,000 clones, with 75% to 85% observed a single time. What was sequenced was peripheral blood. The source of these receptors is a woman aged 40 to 49 with COVID-19, enrolled during active disease. The CDR3 runs from the conserved cysteine through the conserved F or W.

V gene: TRBV7-8; J gene: TRBJ2-4; CDR3 protein: CASSGGQGFKNIQYF
V gene: TRBV5-4; J gene: TRBJ1-3; CDR3 protein: CASSSTGSSGNTIYF
V gene: TRBV7-2; J gene: TRBJ2-1; CDR3 protein: CASSFGGNVFHEQFF
V gene: TRBV30; J gene: TRBJ2-1; CDR3 protein: CAWSRGRGGEQFF
V gene: TRBV9; J gene: TRBJ2-5; CDR3 protein: CASSVEGLQETQYF
V gene: TRBV28; J gene: TRBJ1-5; CDR3 protein: CAIQKQGWMPQHF
V gene: TRBV30; J gene: TRBJ2-3; CDR3 protein: CAWIGASGGARTQYF
V gene: TRBV14; J gene: TRBJ2-4; CDR3 protein: CASSQSLAKNIQYF
V gene: TRBV7-9; J gene: TRBJ2-1; CDR3 protein: CASSLGLDLYNEQFF
V gene: TRBV15; J gene: TRBJ1-5; CDR3 protein: CATTPDRVAQPQHF
V gene: TRBV7-2; J gene: TRBJ2-1; CDR3 protein: CASSPGLAGGSEQFF
V gene: TRBV19; J gene: TRBJ1-2; CDR3 protein: CASKDRGLRFYGYTF
V gene: TRBV12-3/TRBV12-4; J gene: TRBJ2-3; CDR3 protein: CASRSSTGVTQYF
V gene: TRBV12-3/TRBV12-4; J gene: TRBJ1-2; CDR3 protein: CASSWGGNYGYTF
V gene: TRBV10-2; J gene: TRBJ2-1; CDR3 protein: CASRPPAGPSYNEQFF
V gene: TRBV30; J gene: TRBJ2-7; CDR3 protein: CAWDHLGARKLAGESDSSPGQYF
V gene: TRBV27; J gene: TRBJ2-7; CDR3 protein: CASSLSLAASYEQYF
V gene: TRBV7-9; J gene: TRBJ2-5; CDR3 protein: CASSLSIAGKGETQYF
V gene: TRBV10-1; J gene: TRBJ1-1; CDR3 protein: CASSESMLNTEAFF
V gene: TRBV28; J gene: TRBJ1-4; CDR3 protein: CASSPHSALSGEKLFF
V gene: TRBV29-1; J gene: TRBJ2-5; CDR3 protein: CSVDPPTGGETQYF
V gene: TRBV10-3; J gene: TRBJ2-1; CDR3 protein: CAISEPLAQPYNEQFF
V gene: TRBV5-4; J gene: TRBJ2-3; CDR3 protein: CASSRTPPTDTQYF
V gene: TRBV10-3; J gene: TRBJ1-2; CDR3 protein: CAISPGQIVGYTF
V gene: TRBV29-1; J gene: TRBJ2-2; CDR3 protein: CSAMPGHTNAGNTGELFF
V gene: TRBV2; J gene: TRBJ1-1; CDR3 protein: CASSDPTGRATEAFF
V gene: TRBV9; J gene: TRBJ1-2; CDR3 protein: CASSVREGYGYTF
V gene: TRBV19; J gene: TRBJ1-5; CDR3 protein: CASSNQWAGNQPQHF
V gene: TRBV28; J gene: TRBJ2-7; CDR3 protein: CASSKAVGQEISYEQYF
V gene: TRBV5-1; J gene: TRBJ2-1; CDR3 protein: CASSETRYNEQFF
V gene: TRBV3-1/TRBV3-2; J gene: TRBJ2-1; CDR3 protein: CASSHRFEGGREQFF
V gene: TRBV5-4; J gene: TRBJ1-2; CDR3 protein: CASSLEPVRANYGYTF
V gene: TRBV11-2; J gene: TRBJ1-6; CDR3 protein: CASSSQRQGNSPLHF
V gene: TRBV27; J gene: TRBJ1-5; CDR3 protein: CASSFNSNQPQHF
V gene: TRBV4-1; J gene: TRBJ1-4; CDR3 protein: CASSQDWANPTNEKLFF
V gene: TRBV21-1; J gene: TRBJ2-5; CDR3 protein: CASSKVRTGPSETQYF
V gene: TRBV5-1; J gene: TRBJ2-2; CDR3 protein: CASSLRRGYANTGELFF
V gene: TRBV6-5; J gene: TRBJ2-3; CDR3 protein: CASGRLDTQYF
V gene: TRBV11-1; J gene: TRBJ2-7; CDR3 protein: CASSLDQGGREQYF
V gene: TRBV5-1; J gene: TRBJ2-5; CDR3 protein: CASSRDRETQYF
V gene: TRBV5-1; J gene: TRBJ2-7; CDR3 protein: CASRDRQGPSSEQYF
V gene: TRBV6-5; J gene: TRBJ2-7; CDR3 protein: CASGQGGAYEQYF
V gene: TRBV10-2; J gene: TRBJ1-6; CDR3 protein: CASRAGGNSPLHF
V gene: TRBV5-6; J gene: TRBJ2-3; CDR3 protein: CASSRPGGGYGDTQYF
V gene: TRBV11-2; J gene: TRBJ2-6; CDR3 protein: CASSPTVTSASGANVLTF
V gene: TRBV27; J gene: TRBJ1-1; CDR3 protein: CASSLSPVGAVAFF
V gene: TRBV2; J gene: TRBJ1-1; CDR3 protein: CASTRGWNTEAFF
V gene: TRBV29-1; J gene: TRBJ1-2; CDR3 protein: CSVAKQGSHYGYTF
V gene: TRBV13; J gene: TRBJ2-3; CDR3 protein: CASSPTSGEGDTQYF
V gene: TRBV4-1; J gene: TRBJ2-2; CDR3 protein: CASSRGGGPNTGELFF
V gene: TRBV9; J gene: TRBJ2-1; CDR3 protein: CASGPGLVDNEQFF
V gene: TRBV7-9; J gene: TRBJ1-2; CDR3 protein: CASSLAGVNYGYTF
V gene: TRBV5-4; J gene: TRBJ2-3; CDR3 protein: CASSLGENTDTQYF